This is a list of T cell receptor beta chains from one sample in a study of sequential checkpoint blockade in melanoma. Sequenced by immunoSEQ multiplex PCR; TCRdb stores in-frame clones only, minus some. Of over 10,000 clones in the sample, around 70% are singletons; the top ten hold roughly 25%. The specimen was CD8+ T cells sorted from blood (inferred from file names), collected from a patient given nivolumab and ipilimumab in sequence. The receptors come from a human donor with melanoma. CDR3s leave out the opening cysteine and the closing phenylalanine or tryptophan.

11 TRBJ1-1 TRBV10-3 ATFRAEDTEAF
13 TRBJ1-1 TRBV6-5 ASSSRTGTDTEAF
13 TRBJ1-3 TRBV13 ASSGPPGAGNTIY
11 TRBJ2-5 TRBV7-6 ASSSTTAETQY
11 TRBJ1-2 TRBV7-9 ASSLVAYYGYT
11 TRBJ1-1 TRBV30 AWATRPNTEAF
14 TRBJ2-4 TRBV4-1 ASSHSRQGGQNIQY
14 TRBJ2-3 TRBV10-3 AIRARGLAGTDTQY
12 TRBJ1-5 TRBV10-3 AISPRDRDQPQH
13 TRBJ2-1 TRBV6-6 AVGGMGKARQGQF
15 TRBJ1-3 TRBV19 ASSIDLTISSGNTIY
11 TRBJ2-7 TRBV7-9 ASSFRQGVGQY
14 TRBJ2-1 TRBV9 ASSITRESSYNEQF
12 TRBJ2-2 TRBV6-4 ASRGDRVGGELF
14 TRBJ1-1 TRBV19 ASSIQGAVFGTEAF
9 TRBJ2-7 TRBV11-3 ASRGGYEQY
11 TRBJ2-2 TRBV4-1 ASSLPGVGELF
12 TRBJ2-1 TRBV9 ASNPSGRVDEQF
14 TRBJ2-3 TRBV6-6 ASSWTSGGVSDTQY
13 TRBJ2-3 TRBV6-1 ASSEARQGTDTQY
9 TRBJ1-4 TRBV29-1 SARRSEKLF
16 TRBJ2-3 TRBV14 ASSQEQVGLAGSDTQY
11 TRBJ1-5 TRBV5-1 ASSYGRNQPQH
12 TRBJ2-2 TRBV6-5 ASSYSGGDGELF
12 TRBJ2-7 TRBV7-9 ASSPPTGVYEQY
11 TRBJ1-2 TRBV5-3 ASSTLTGDRYT
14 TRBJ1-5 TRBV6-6 ASSYSWAGAIEPQH
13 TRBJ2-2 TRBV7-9 ASSPWTGNTGELF